A selection of T cell receptor beta chains follows, all from one sample in a study of blood T cell repertoires in COVID-19. Here immunoSEQ multiplex PCR was the method, and the copy in TCRdb shows in-frame clones only, minus some. The profile covers over 150,000 clones, with approximately 73% appearing a single time and around 3.4% taken by the ten largest. Sequencing was carried out using peripheral blood. The receptors shown here come from a woman aged 80 or over with acute or convalescent COVID-19. Both conserved end residues are trimmed from each CDR3. The D gene is left open where the match is weak.

J gene,V gene,D gene,CDR3 protein
TRBJ2-5,TRBV18,NA,ASSVDNAGETQY
TRBJ2-5,TRBV5-6,TRBD2,ASSPPWASGGVWETQY
TRBJ1-5,TRBV11-2,TRBD1,ASSLGTGVNQPQH
TRBJ2-7,TRBV11-2,TRBD2,ASSPPGRDEQY
TRBJ1-2,TRBV10-3,NA,AISAPSSNYGYT
TRBJ1-1,TRBV19,TRBD1,ASSHAGGVGTEAF
TRBJ1-5,TRBV6-5,NA,ASKVGGASNQPQH
TRBJ2-7,TRBV3-1/TRBV3-2,NA,ASSQGQGRAYEQY
TRBJ2-7,TRBV11-2,NA,ASSLTGSLDEQY
TRBJ1-2,TRBV6-1,TRBD1,ASSESGTGVYGYT
TRBJ1-4,TRBV11-2,TRBD1,ASSRDSPNEKLF
TRBJ2-3,TRBV7-9,NA,ASSINTDTQY
TRBJ1-5,TRBV7-9,NA,ASSKNYRADSLPYSNQPQH
TRBJ2-5,TRBV7-3,TRBD2,ASSLGSGAQETQY
TRBJ1-2,TRBV4-1,NA,ASSQGAPRESYGYT
TRBJ2-5,TRBV4-1,NA,ASSPSTGDSQETQY
TRBJ1-5,TRBV15,TRBD1,ATSRVGTGVEPQH
TRBJ1-6,TRBV6-5,NA,ASRPRGSSNSPLH
TRBJ2-2,TRBV4-2,TRBD2,ASSQASGSGTGELF
TRBJ1-4,TRBV6-4,TRBD1,ASSANSGTGDEKLF
TRBJ2-5,TRBV6-5,NA,ASTRDSQETQY
TRBJ2-1,TRBV5-1,TRBD1,ASSLGTGVNEQF
TRBJ2-5,TRBV6-6,TRBD2,ASGREGRTETQY
TRBJ2-2,TRBV27,TRBD2,ASSLRRGGTGELF
TRBJ2-5,TRBV7-3,TRBD2,ASSPGLAGGWETQY
TRBJ1-5,TRBV7-2,TRBD1,ASSRTGPNQPQH
TRBJ2-7,TRBV7-9,TRBD1,ASSLVGTGSYEQY
TRBJ2-1,TRBV3-1/TRBV3-2,NA,ASSLRAGGGGEQF
TRBJ2-1,TRBV6-5,TRBD2,ASSYPTSGRMAEQF
TRBJ1-1,TRBV7-2,NA,ASSFQGLMNTEAF
TRBJ1-4,TRBV4-3,TRBD1,ASSHDRYHRGGLF
TRBJ1-2,TRBV7-2,TRBD1,ASRTSGTGDAYT
TRBJ2-7,TRBV6-5,NA,ASSYSIVSEQY
TRBJ2-1,TRBV19,TRBD2,ASSIDLASGAYNEQF
TRBJ2-1,TRBV7-3,NA,ASSSGDFSRNEQF
TRBJ1-3,TRBV5-5,NA,ASSWASSGNTIY
TRBJ1-6,TRBV19,NA,ASSAKGNSPLH
TRBJ2-1,TRBV12-5,NA,ASGFGLSGLYEQF
TRBJ1-1,TRBV7-9,NA,ASSLVEGEAF
TRBJ1-4,TRBV7-2,NA,ASSLGGGNNEKLF
TRBJ2-1,TRBV7-9,NA,ASSPQGYEQF
TRBJ1-1,TRBV30,NA,AWYNRGNTEAF
TRBJ2-7,TRBV5-4,NA,ASSSDRAYEQY
TRBJ2-7,TRBV19,TRBD2,ASIGPGGEQY
TRBJ2-2,TRBV11-3,NA,ASSSDSTGELF
TRBJ2-5,TRBV3-1/TRBV3-2,NA,ASSQAGSWTQY
TRBJ2-7,TRBV24-1,TRBD2,ATPSPGLAGPYEQY
TRBJ2-3,TRBV19,NA,ASSKAGTQGVGNTDTQY
TRBJ2-4,TRBV5-8,TRBD1,ASSEGQGVNIQY
TRBJ2-1,TRBV7-7,NA,ASSLFLSPPNNEQF
TRBJ1-4,TRBV27,NA,ASSLSSAGKLF
TRBJ1-1,TRBV5-1,TRBD1,ASSRSGQGDQAF
TRBJ1-5,TRBV2,NA,ASSESDQPQH
TRBJ1-6,TRBV6-5,NA,ASSSLAGSGLSPLH
TRBJ1-2,TRBV5-1,NA,ASSLADSPRGYT
TRBJ1-5,TRBV30,TRBD1,AWDRGQGGQPQH
TRBJ2-3,TRBV13,NA,ASSLSASSRSDADTQY